The rows below give T cell receptor beta chains drawn from one sample of a study of blood T cell repertoires in COVID-19. Only in-frame clones appear in the TCRdb table, and some are missing; sequencing was by immunoSEQ multiplex PCR. Of about 100,000 clones listed, approximately 91% were seen once; the top ten hold approximately 2%. The sequencing sample was made of peripheral blood. All receptors come from a man between 45 and 60 years old with active COVID-19. Both conserved end residues are part of each CDR3. Fields, in order: J gene, V gene, D gene, clone size, CDR3 protein, CDR3 DNA. D genes are given only for firm matches. Some rows mark clone size as missing; the rest say once, few, many or name a class of expanded clone.

j_call: TRBJ2-2
v_call: TRBV2
d_call: NA
clone_size: NA
cdr3_aa: CASSENSGTGELFF
cdr3_nt: TGTGCCAGCAGTGAAAACAGCGGCACCGGGGAGCTGTTTTTT

j_call: TRBJ2-5
v_call: TRBV6-5
d_call: NA
clone_size: few
cdr3_aa: CASSLARSGTQYF
cdr3_nt: TGTGCCAGCAGCCTAGCTCGATCGGGGACCCAGTACTTC

j_call: TRBJ1-1
v_call: TRBV18
d_call: NA
clone_size: NA
cdr3_aa: CASSPGVYTEAFF
cdr3_nt: TGTGCCAGCTCACCAGGAGTATACACTGAAGCTTTCTTT

j_call: TRBJ2-5
v_call: TRBV3-1/TRBV3-2
d_call: TRBD2
clone_size: NA
cdr3_aa: CASRSPSGGTQETQYF
cdr3_nt: TGTGCCAGCAGATCCCCCAGCGGGGGGACACAAGAGACCCAGTACTTC

j_call: TRBJ2-1
v_call: TRBV5-5
d_call: TRBD1
clone_size: NA
cdr3_aa: CASSLEGQGGSREQFF
cdr3_nt: TGTGCCAGCAGCTTGGAGGGACAGGGAGGTTCTCGCGAGCAGTTCTTC

j_call: TRBJ2-7
v_call: TRBV5-4
d_call: TRBD1
clone_size: NA
cdr3_aa: CASSPGQALNYEQYF
cdr3_nt: TGTGCCAGCAGCCCAGGACAGGCCCTTAACTACGAGCAGTACTTC

j_call: TRBJ2-1
v_call: TRBV12-3/TRBV12-4
d_call: NA
clone_size: NA
cdr3_aa: CASSPQREQFF
cdr3_nt: TGTGCCAGCAGCCCTCAGCGAGAGCAGTTCTTC

j_call: TRBJ2-3
v_call: TRBV11-3
d_call: TRBD1
clone_size: NA
cdr3_aa: CASSLGRQGADTQYF
cdr3_nt: TGTGCCAGCAGCTTAGGCCGACAGGGTGCGGATACGCAGTATTTT

j_call: TRBJ2-5
v_call: TRBV4-1
d_call: TRBD2
clone_size: NA
cdr3_aa: CASSQEGIAGWTETQYF
cdr3_nt: TGCGCCAGCAGCCAAGAAGGAATAGCGGGGTGGACGGAGACCCAGTACTTC

j_call: TRBJ1-1
v_call: TRBV12-5
d_call: NA
clone_size: NA
cdr3_aa: CASGLGPTTEAFF
cdr3_nt: TGTGCTAGTGGTTTGGGGCCCACCACTGAAGCTTTCTTT

j_call: TRBJ2-1
v_call: TRBV7-9
d_call: NA
clone_size: NA
cdr3_aa: CASSTQGLESDNEQFF
cdr3_nt: TGTGCCAGCAGCACGCAGGGGCTTGAATCGGACAATGAGCAGTTCTTC

j_call: TRBJ1-5
v_call: TRBV19
d_call: NA
clone_size: NA
cdr3_aa: CASSIWQGDQPQHF
cdr3_nt: TGTGCCAGTAGTATTTGGCAGGGTGATCAGCCCCAGCATTTT

j_call: TRBJ1-1
v_call: TRBV19
d_call: NA
clone_size: NA
cdr3_aa: CASSSGSGYTEAFF
cdr3_nt: TGTGCCAGTAGTTCAGGGTCTGGGTACACTGAAGCTTTCTTT

j_call: TRBJ1-5
v_call: TRBV19
d_call: TRBD1
clone_size: NA
cdr3_aa: CASRTTGEGPQHF
cdr3_nt: TGTGCCAGTAGAACGACAGGGGAGGGGCCCCAGCATTTT

j_call: TRBJ1-5
v_call: TRBV6-5
d_call: NA
clone_size: NA
cdr3_aa: CASSRGGNQPQHF
cdr3_nt: TGTGCCAGCTCTAGGGGTGGGAATCAGCCCCAGCATTTT

j_call: TRBJ2-7
v_call: TRBV5-1
d_call: TRBD1
clone_size: once
cdr3_aa: CASSLGTASAEQYF
cdr3_nt: TGCGCCAGCAGCCTCGGGACAGCGTCCGCCGAGCAGTACTTC

j_call: TRBJ2-3
v_call: TRBV3-1/TRBV3-2
d_call: NA
clone_size: NA
cdr3_aa: CASSQDVRQFYTDTQYF
cdr3_nt: TGTGCCAGCAGCCAAGATGTACGCCAATTCTACACAGATACGCAGTATTTT

j_call: TRBJ2-3
v_call: TRBV6-1
d_call: NA
clone_size: NA
cdr3_aa: CASSEEEDTQYF
cdr3_nt: TGTGCCAGCAGTGAAGAGGAGGATACGCAGTATTTT

j_call: TRBJ2-3
v_call: TRBV5-1
d_call: TRBD2
clone_size: NA
cdr3_aa: CASSFSGLAGTDTQYF
cdr3_nt: TGCGCCAGCAGCTTTTCGGGACTAGCGGGAACAGATACGCAGTATTTT

j_call: TRBJ2-1
v_call: TRBV2
d_call: NA
clone_size: NA
cdr3_aa: CASSPGTPLYNEQFF
cdr3_nt: TGTGCCAGCAGTCCCGGGACTCCTCTTTACAATGAGCAGTTCTTC

j_call: TRBJ2-4
v_call: TRBV3-1/TRBV3-2
d_call: TRBD2
clone_size: NA
cdr3_aa: CASSPRLAGVLENIQYF
cdr3_nt: TGTGCCAGCAGCCCCCGGTTAGCGGGAGTCCTTGAGAACATTCAGTACTTC

j_call: TRBJ1-5
v_call: TRBV2
d_call: NA
clone_size: NA
cdr3_aa: CASSQQGTGNQPQHF
cdr3_nt: TGTGCCAGCAGTCAACAGGGAACGGGCAATCAGCCCCAGCATTTT

j_call: TRBJ1-1
v_call: TRBV18
d_call: TRBD1
clone_size: NA
cdr3_aa: CASSSTGVNTEAFF
cdr3_nt: TGTGCCAGCTCATCTACAGGGGTGAACACTGAAGCTTTCTTT